These 22 T cell receptor beta chains came from one sample sequenced in a study of blood T cell repertoires in COVID-19 (dated by TCRdb to 2020 to 2021). Preparation of the library involved the immunoSEQ multiplex PCR assay. TCRdb re-hosts the immuneACCESS table, in-frame sequences only. Its copies lack some clones; in the studies checked, an unresolved V gene accounts for under half of them, and the cause for the rest is not known. The table for this sample lists approximately 490,000 clones; approximately 91% of them were counted only once. Of the sample, just over 8% is held by the ten largest clones. The material sequenced was PBMCs or T cells enriched from blood (not recorded which). The receptors here all came from a woman aged 60 to 75 who had recovered from COVID-19.

V gene TRBV3-1 (or the pseudogene TRBV3-2) combines with J gene TRBJ2-2, with TRBD2 identical over 13 bases. V lost 5 bases, J lost 5 bases, and 5 bases stayed unmatched. Germline CDR1 LGHDT, CDR2 YNNKEL (reference sequence). The CDR3 has 16 residues. CDR3 region: CASSSRTSGGTGELFF. The CDR3 DNA sequence: TGTGCCAGCAGCTCACGGACTAGCGGGGGAACCGGGGAGCTGTTTTTT.

This chain connects TRBV7-6 to TRBJ2-3, with 10 bases identical to TRBD2. The CDR3 sequence is 16 residues long. Germline loops: CDR1 SGHVS, CDR2 FNYEAQ. Losses at the gene ends were 2 bases for V and 2 bases for J; bases not matched to a gene: 4. CDR3 protein: CASSLLLAGTTDTQYF. The CDR3 DNA reads as TGTGCCAGCAGCTTATTACTAGCGGGGACCACAGATACGCAGTATTTT.

The V gene is TRBV4-1, the J gene TRBJ2-7, with no clear D. Germline values: CDR1 MGHRA, CDR2 YSYEKL. The CDR3 extends over 14 amino acids. Trimming took off 1 base at V and 5 bases at J, with 12 bases between the two ends. CDR3 coding DNA: TGCGCCAGCAGCCAAGGGGCGACGATGGACGAGCAGTACGTC. Encoded protein: CASSQGATMDEQYV.

This clone occurred a few times. CDR3 sequence: CASSQGASGKTQYF. In DNA, the CDR3 is TGTGCCAGCAGCCAAGGAGCCAGCGGGAAGACCCAGTACTTC. The chain uses TRBV4-2 and TRBJ2-5, with 7 bases identical to TRBD2. CDR3 length equals 14 residues. V dropped 1 base and J dropped 6; count of bases not matched to a gene: 5. Germline assignment: CDR1 LGHNA and CDR2 YNFKEQ.

The J gene is TRBJ2-1, the V gene TRBV28; 14 bases are shared with TRBD2. CDR3 size: 14 residues. The germline V gene encodes CDR1 MDHEN and CDR2 SYDVKM. J was trimmed by 8 bases and V by 9 bases; bases with no gene match: 6. The CDR3 nucleotides read TGTGCCAGTATGACTAGCGGGGGGGCTGATGAGCAGTTCTTC. The encoded protein is CASMTSGGADEQFF.

The chain is built from TRBV25-1 and TRBJ2-2, with no clear D. There are 13 residues in the CDR3. Germline V lookup: CDR1 MGHDK, CDR2 SYGVNS. V lost 6 bases, J lost 2 bases, and 7 bases lay in between. This chain's CDR3 is CASRNGNTGELFF. The CDR3 nucleotides read TGTGCCAGCAGAAACGGTAACACCGGGGAGCTGTTTTTT.

CDR3 sequence: CASSGGGTAYNSPLHF. CDR3 DNA: TGTGCCAGCAGCGGAGGGGGGACAGCATATAATTCACCCCTCCACTTT. The rearrangement uses TRBV9 and TRBJ1-6; TRBD1 agrees at 7 bases. The CDR3 sequence is 16 residues long. Germline lookup yields CDR1 SGDLS and CDR2 YYNGEE. Trimming cost V 3 bases and J 4 bases; bases outside gene matches: 7.

This clone was detected only once. The V gene is TRBV9, the J gene TRBJ1-1, with a weak D call TRBD1 (6 bases). The CDR3 runs to 18 residues. The V and J ends lost 3 bases and 5 bases respectively, with 26 bases between them. In germline, CDR1 is SGDLS, CDR2 YYNGEE. CDR3 sequence (DNA): TGTGCCAGCAGCGCCCTTTTATTGGACAGAAACCCCGGGACTGAAGCTTTCTTT. This translates into CASSALLLDRNPGTEAFF.

In this sample, this clone turned up once. This chain connects TRBV9 to TRBJ1-2; 12 positions agree with TRBD1. Germline-derived CDR1 and CDR2 are SGDLS and YYNGEE. CDR3 length: 16 amino acids. Trimming removed 0 bases from V and 5 bases from J; junction bases left unmatched: 5. CDR3 protein: CASSVAGQGAIYGYTF. The CDR3, as DNA: TGTGCCAGCAGCGTAGCGGGACAGGGGGCGATTTATGGCTACACCTTC. The full variable domain, rest sourced from reference TRBV9 and TRBJ1-2, is DSGVTQTPKHLITATGQRVTLRCSPRSGDLSVYWYQQSLDQGLQFLIQYYNGEERAKGNILERFSAQQFPDLHSELNLSSLELGDSALYFCASSVAGQGAIYGYTFGSGTRLTVV.

This chain joins TRBV5-5 and TRBJ1-4; perhaps TRBD1 as D (6 bases). Trimming pared 3 bases from V and 7 bases from J, leaving 13 bases between. CDR1 SGHKS and CDR2 YYEKEE come from the germline V gene (reference sequence). The CDR3 is made up of 14 amino acids. The CDR3 spells CASSSQGRPEKLFF. The CDR3 DNA is TGTGCCAGCAGCTCACAGGGCCGACCTGAAAAACTGTTTTTT.

The gene calls are TRBV27 and TRBJ1-6, with 9 bases matching TRBD1. CDR3 length: 17 amino acids. Germline values: CDR1 MNHEY, CDR2 SMNVEV (reference sequence). Trimming at V came to 4 bases and at J to 8 bases, leaving 12 bases not matched to a gene. For the CDR3, the DNA is TGTGCCAGCAGTTCCAACCCCCGGGACAGGGCCTATTCACCCCTCCACTTT. This codes for CASSSNPRDRAYSPLHF.

The chain employs TRBV12-3 or TRBV12-4 and TRBJ2-1; 7 bases match TRBD1. There are 13 residues in the CDR3. V lost 6 bases and J lost 5; bases outside the gene matches: 4. The CDR3 loop is CASRWDRNNEQFF. The CDR3 DNA follows: TGTGCCAGCAGATGGGACAGAAACAATGAGCAGTTCTTC.

V and J are TRBV29-1 and TRBJ2-3; 9 positions agree with TRBD2. CDR3 length: 19 amino acids. V was clipped by 4 bases and J by 0 bases; unmatched bases: 17. Germline CDR1 reads SQVTM; CDR2 reads ANQGSEA. The CDR3 coding sequence is TGCAGCGTTGGGCTGAAACCGGGACTAGCCCAGGTTAGCACAGATACGCAGTATTTT. This encodes CSVGLKPGLAQVSTDTQYF.

The V gene is TRBV27, the J gene TRBJ2-3; D is uncertain. V gave up 5 bases and J gave up 2 bases, with 11 bases separating them. The germline gives CDR1 MNHEY, CDR2 SMNVEV (reference sequence). The length of the CDR3 is 14 residues. The CDR3 DNA reads as TGTGCCAGCAGTCTTACTTACCACACAGATACGCAGTATTTT. Translated, it gives CASSLTYHTDTQYF.

The V and J genes are TRBV7-8 and TRBJ1-2, with 8 bases lining up with TRBD1. Losses at the gene ends were 1 base for V and 4 bases for J; bases not matched to a gene: 5. Germline values: CDR1 SGHVS, CDR2 FQNEAQ. The CDR3 runs 15 residues. The CDR3 protein is CASSLGTGLTYGYTF. In DNA, the CDR3 is TGTGCCAGCAGCTTAGGGACAGGGCTTACCTATGGCTACACCTTC.

The chain recombines TRBV21-1 with TRBJ2-6; the DNA was not used to check the table's D call, TRBD1. TRBV21-1 is a pseudogene. The CDR3 consists of 21 residues. CDR3 region: CASSKALWDRGISSGANVLTF. The CDR3 region has the DNA TGTGCCAGCAGCAAAGCGCTTTGGGACAGGGGGATCTCGAGCGGGGCCAACGTCCTGACTTTC.

This chain joins TRBV19 and TRBJ1-6, with TRBD1 identical over 9 bases. The V gene's germline CDR1 is LNHDA and CDR2 SQIVND (reference sequence). This CDR3 has 15 amino acids. Trimming at V came to 6 bases and at J to 7 bases, leaving 7 bases not matched to a gene. The CDR3 DNA sequence: TGTGCCAGTAGGTTAGTGGGGACAGGGAATTCACCCCTCCACTTT. Translated, it gives CASRLVGTGNSPLHF.

The rearrangement uses TRBV6-5 and TRBJ1-6, with 7 bases matching TRBD1. Germline CDR1 and CDR2: MNHEY and SVGAGI. The CDR3 is made up of 14 amino acids. The V and J ends lost 2 bases and 7 bases, in that order; junction bases with no gene match: 2. The CDR3 loop is CASSYGTANSPLHF. The CDR3, as DNA: TGTGCCAGCAGTTACGGGACAGCCAATTCACCCCTCCACTTT.

The V call is TRBV18, the J call TRBJ2-7; maybe TRBD2 (7 bases). Trimming stripped 0 bases from V and 6 bases from J, with 12 bases between. The length of the CDR3 is 14 residues. Germline V gene sequence: CDR1 KGHSH, CDR2 LQKENI. Written as DNA, the CDR3 is TGTGCCAGCTCACCACCGGGGGGGCCGTTCGAGCAGTACTTC. Translated, it gives CASSPPGGPFEQYF.

V and J are TRBV7-2 and TRBJ2-1, with a possible D match to TRBD2 (6 bases). The V gene lost 6 bases and the J gene lost 12 bases, with 18 bases spanning the gap. CDR3 length equals 13 residues. CDR1 is SGHTA, CDR2 FQGNSA, per germline. CDR3 residues: CASREGLGRGQFF. The CDR3 region has the DNA TGTGCCAGCAGGGAGGGACTGGGTCGCGGGCAGTTCTTC.

The J gene is TRBJ2-7, the V gene TRBV5-5; D may be TRBD2 (7 bases). The CDR3 totals 15 residues. Germline V lookup: CDR1 SGHKS, CDR2 YYEKEE (reference sequence). Trimming removed 1 base at V and 1 base at J, with 12 bases between. CDR3 nucleotides: TGTGCCAGCAGCTTGTATAGGGGGGGATCCTACGAGCAGTACGTC. This sequence encodes CASSLYRGGSYEQYV.

The CDR3: CASSFYPQGGEQYF. CDR3 DNA: TGTGCCAGCAGTTTCTACCCCCAGGGGGGCGAGCAGTACTTC. This chain joins TRBV27 and TRBJ2-7; maybe TRBD1 (7 bases). Trimming stripped 3 bases from V and 6 bases from J, with 15 bases between. This CDR3 is built from 14 residues. CDR1 is MNHEY and CDR2 is SMNVEV in the germline V gene (reference sequence).